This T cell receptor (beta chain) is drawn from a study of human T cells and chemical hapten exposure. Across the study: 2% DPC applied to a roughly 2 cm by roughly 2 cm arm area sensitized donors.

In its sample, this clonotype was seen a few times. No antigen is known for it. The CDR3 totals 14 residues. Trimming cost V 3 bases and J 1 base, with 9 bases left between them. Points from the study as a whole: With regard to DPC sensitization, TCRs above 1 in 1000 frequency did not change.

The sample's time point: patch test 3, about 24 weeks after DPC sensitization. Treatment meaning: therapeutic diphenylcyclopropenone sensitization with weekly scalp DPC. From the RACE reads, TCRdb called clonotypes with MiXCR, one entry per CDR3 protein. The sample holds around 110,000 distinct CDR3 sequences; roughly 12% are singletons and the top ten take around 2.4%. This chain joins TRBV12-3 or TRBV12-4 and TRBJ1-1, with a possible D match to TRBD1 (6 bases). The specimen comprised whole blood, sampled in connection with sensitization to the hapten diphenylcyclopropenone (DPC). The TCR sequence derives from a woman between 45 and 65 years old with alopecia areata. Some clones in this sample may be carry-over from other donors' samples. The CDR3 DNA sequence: TGTGCCAGCAGTTTGGACAGTGCGAACACTGAAGCTTTCTTT. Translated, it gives CASSLDSANTEAFF.